The clone carrying this TCR beta chain was detected many times. Its antigen is unknown. The CDR3 spans 13 residues. CDR1 is MNHEY, CDR2 SVGAGI, per germline. V lost 5 bases and J lost 1, with 9 bases in between. This sample stems from a study of T cells in Graves' hyperthyroidism and ophthalmopathy. At the level of the study: The blood sample was taken at first diagnosis, before treatment began. General study results and limits: Blood also held most thyroid clonotypes expanded beyond 0.001.

TCR beta CDR3 region amplification was performed from RNA transcripts. In the first-round RT-PCR of the TCR CDR3, the HTBI primer set was used. One entry per CDR3 protein, called by TCRdb with MiXCR from the multiplex PCR reads. The data show about 500,000 distinct CDR3 sequences, with under 15% seen just once and under 20% held by the top ten. Out of 10 ml of fresh peripheral blood came the PBMCs. The chain is built from TRBV6-5 and TRBJ2-7, with unresolved D. The receptor was derived from a woman under 30 with Graves' hyperthyroidism. The sample consisted of blood. The CDR3, as DNA: TGTGCCAGCAGTGCATCACTTTCCTACGAGCAGTACGTC. Translation: CASSASLSYEQYV.